Each of the 5 T cell receptor beta chains below was sequenced from the same sample in a study of CD8+ T cells in alopecia areata. Alopecia areata patients provided lesional scalp punch biopsies and peripheral blood. Following RNA extraction, reverse transcription yielded cDNA that acted as the sequencing template. Sequencing used immunoSEQ multiplex PCR; TCRdb keeps in-frame clones, though not all of them. The profile covers 10,000 to 15,000 clones, with roughly three fifths appearing a single time and under 15% taken by the ten largest. Sequenced material: skin. The receptors were sampled from a human donor with alopecia areata.

This rearrangement joins TRBV27 to TRBJ2-5; tentatively, D is TRBD2 (6 bases). The J call could be wrong; TRBJ2-7 is a better fit for the DNA end. Germline V gene sequence: CDR1 MNHEY, CDR2 SMNVEV (reference sequence). The CDR3 has 13 amino acids. For the CDR3, the DNA is TGTGCCAGCAGTCCAGGGACTTCCTACGAGCAGTACTTC. This codes for CASSPGTSYEQYF.

The chain joins TRBV9 to TRBJ1-4; D is uncertain. The CDR3 is 16 residues long. Germline loops: CDR1 SGDLS, CDR2 YYNGEE. V was clipped by 4 bases and J by 0 bases, with 13 bases between them. The CDR3 DNA reads TGTGCCAGCAGCCCGTACCACTGGCCAACTAATGAAAAACTGTTTTTT. Translating it yields CASSPYHWPTNEKLFF. Complete variable domain (other parts from reference TRBV9 and TRBJ1-4): DSGVTQTPKHLITATGQRVTLRCSPRSGDLSVYWYQQSLDQGLQFLIQYYNGEERAKGNILERFSAQQFPDLHSELNLSSLELGDSALYFCASSPYHWPTNEKLFFGSGTQLSVL.

This chain uses TRBV5-8 with TRBJ2-2, with 12 bases identical to TRBD2. The junction had 4 bases not matched to a gene; V was cut back by 3 bases and J by 4 bases. CDR3 length: 16 residues. Germline CDR1 is SGHTS and CDR2 is YDEGEE. As DNA, the CDR3 is TGTGCCAGCAGCTGGGGACTAGCGGGTCGCACCGGGGAGCTGTTTTTT. It is translated as CASSWGLAGRTGELFF.

The genes are TRBV6-5 and TRBJ2-2, with a weak D call TRBD2 (6 bases). The V end lost 5 bases, the J end lost 7 bases, and 8 bases lay between the germline ends. The CDR3 covers 12 residues. CDR1 and CDR2 (germline): MNHEY, SVGAGI. CDR3 DNA: TGTGCCAGCAGTCAGGAGGGCGGGGAGCTGTTTTTT. Translating it yields CASSQEGGELFF.

There are a few counts of this clone. The V gene is TRBV5-4, the J gene TRBJ2-7, with 7 bases fitting TRBD1. CDR1 is SGHNT and CDR2 is YYREEE in the germline V gene (reference sequence). The CDR3 is 13 residues long. The V and J ends lost 5 bases and 2 bases, in that order; junction bases with no gene match: 4. This CDR3 reads CASRIQGTYEQYF. CDR3 DNA: TGTGCCAGCAGAATACAGGGGACCTACGAGCAGTACTTC.